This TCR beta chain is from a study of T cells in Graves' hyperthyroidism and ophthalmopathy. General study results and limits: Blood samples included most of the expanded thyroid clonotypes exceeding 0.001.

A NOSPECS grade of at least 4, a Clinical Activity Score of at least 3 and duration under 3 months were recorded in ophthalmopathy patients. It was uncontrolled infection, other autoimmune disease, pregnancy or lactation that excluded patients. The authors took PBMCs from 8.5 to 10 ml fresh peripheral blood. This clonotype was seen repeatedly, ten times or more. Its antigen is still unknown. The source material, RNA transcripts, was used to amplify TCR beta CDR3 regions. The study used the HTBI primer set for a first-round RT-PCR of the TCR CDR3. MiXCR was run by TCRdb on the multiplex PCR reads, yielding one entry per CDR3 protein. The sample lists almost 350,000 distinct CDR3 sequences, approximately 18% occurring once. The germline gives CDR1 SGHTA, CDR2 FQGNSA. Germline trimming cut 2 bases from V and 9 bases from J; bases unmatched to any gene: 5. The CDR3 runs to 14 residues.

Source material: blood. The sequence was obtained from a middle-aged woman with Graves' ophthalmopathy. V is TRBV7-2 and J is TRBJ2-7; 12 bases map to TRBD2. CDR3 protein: CASSLLAGGLGQYF. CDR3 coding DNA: TGTGCCAGCAGCTTACTAGCGGGAGGGTTAGGGCAGTACTTC.